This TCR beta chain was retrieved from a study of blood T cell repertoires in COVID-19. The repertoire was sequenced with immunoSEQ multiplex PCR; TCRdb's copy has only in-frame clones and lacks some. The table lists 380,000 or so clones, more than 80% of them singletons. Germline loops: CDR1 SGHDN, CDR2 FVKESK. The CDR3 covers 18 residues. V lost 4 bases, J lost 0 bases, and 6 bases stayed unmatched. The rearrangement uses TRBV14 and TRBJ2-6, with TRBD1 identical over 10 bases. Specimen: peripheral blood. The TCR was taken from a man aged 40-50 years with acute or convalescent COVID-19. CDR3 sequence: CASSPGQGRSSGANVLTF. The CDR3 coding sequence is TGTGCCAGCAGCCCGGGACAGGGGCGAAGCTCTGGGGCCAACGTCCTGACTTTC.